The 21 T cell receptor beta chains listed next were all sequenced from one sample in a study of patients and donors after allogeneic stem cell transplantation. Using its own MiXCR run on the RT-PCR reads, TCRdb lists one record per CDR3 protein. The table lists some 880,000 distinct CDR3 sequences, over 15% of them singletons. What was sequenced was blood, either unsorted or a sorted T cell fraction (not recorded which). Source of these receptors: a human donor who was either an allogeneic HSCT recipient or a stem cell or donor lymphocyte infusion donor (not recorded which). It is not recorded whose cells these are; they may come from a transplant donor.

The V call is TRBV20-1, the J call TRBJ1-5; D is perhaps TRBD1 (5 bases). Germline CDR1 and CDR2: DFQATT and SNEGSKA (reference sequence). Trimming removed 2 bases at V and 6 bases at J, with 11 bases between. This CDR3 has 13 residues. CDR3 nucleotide sequence: TGCAGTGCTAGAAGGGGCTCGGGTCAGCCCCAGCATTTT. This translates into CSARRGSGQPQHF.

V and J are TRBV24-1 and TRBJ2-3, with 7 bases aligning to TRBD2. Germline assignment: CDR1 KGHDR and CDR2 SFDVKD. The J segment lost 2 bases and the V segment lost 4 bases, leaving 5 bases of the junction unmatched. The CDR3 length is 15 residues. As DNA, the CDR3 is TGTGCCACCAGTGACGCGGGAGAGATCACAGATACGCAGTATTTT. Its protein product is CATSDAGEITDTQYF.

In this sample, this clonotype turned up many times. The chain joins TRBV12-3 or TRBV12-4 to TRBJ2-1, with 13 bases lining up with TRBD2. CDR3 length equals 15 residues. The ends lost 6 bases at V and 9 bases at J; junction bases unmatched: 8. Written as DNA, the CDR3 is TGTGCCAGCAGCCCAACTAGCGGGGGGGCCGGTGAGCAGTTCTTC. Protein product: CASSPTSGGAGEQFF.

The sample holds a few counts of this clonotype. The rearrangement uses TRBV11-3 and TRBJ2-5; 9 bases map to TRBD2. This CDR3 is built from 17 residues. Germline V gives CDR1 SGHNT, CDR2 YENEEA. Losses at the gene ends were 6 bases for V and 2 bases for J; bases not matched to a gene: 13. CDR3 DNA: TGTGCCAGCAGAAGTGTAGGAAGCGGGAGGCGGCAAGAGACCCAGTACTTC. It codes for CASRSVGSGRRQETQYF.

The chain links TRBV3-1 to TRBJ1-5; 7 nucleotides agree with TRBD1. The CDR3 covers 15 residues. Per germline, CDR1 LGHDT and CDR2 YNNKEL (reference sequence). V shed 0 bases and J 4 bases; nucleotides not matched to a gene: 3. CDR3 coding DNA: TGTGCCAGCAGCCAAGATTTCAGGGGGAATCAGCCCCAGCATTTT. This translates into CASSQDFRGNQPQHF.

The V gene is TRBV5-1, the J gene TRBJ2-7; no reliable D call. Germline-derived CDR1 and CDR2 are SGHRS and YFSETQ. Trimming left V 0 bases short and J 3 bases short, with 10 bases between. The CDR3 runs 14 residues. The CDR3 sequence is CASSLGGRFYEQYF. The CDR3 nucleotides are TGCGCCAGCAGCTTGGGTGGTCGTTTCTACGAGCAGTACTTC.

The rearrangement joins TRBV15 to TRBJ1-1, with 10 positions matching TRBD1. The CDR3 has 14 residues. From germline, CDR1 is LNHNV and CDR2 YYDKDF (reference sequence). The J segment lost 6 bases and the V segment lost 8 bases, leaving 9 bases of the junction unmatched. CDR3 bases: TGTGCCACCGTTCGACAGGGGGCAATCTCTGAAGCTTTCTTT. Protein sequence: CATVRQGAISEAFF. Looking up the rest from reference TRBV15 and TRBJ1-1 gives the full variable domain: DAMVIQNPRYQVTQFGKPVTLSCSQTLNHNVMYWYQQKSSQAPKLLFHYYDKDFNNEADTPDNFQSRRPNTSFCFLDIRSPGLGDTAMYLCATVRQGAISEAFFGQGTRLTVV.

This clonotype was seen ten or more times. This chain uses TRBV12-3 or TRBV12-4 with TRBJ1-1, with 7 bases that match TRBD1. This CDR3 has 14 amino acids. With 6 bases clipped from V and 5 bases from J, the junction kept 9 bases outside the gene matches. The CDR3 protein is CASSLRQGATEAFF. DNA of the CDR3: TGTGCCAGCAGCCTCAGACAGGGAGCAACTGAAGCTTTCTTT.

This clonotype came up a few times. This chain connects TRBV6-1 to TRBJ2-5, with D perhaps TRBD1 or TRBD2 (5 bases each). The CDR3 consists of 13 residues. Germline CDR1 is MNHNS and CDR2 is SASEGT. Trimming took off 10 bases at V and 0 bases at J, with 12 bases between the two ends. The CDR3 nucleotides read TGTGCCACCCTCCGGGGCTACCAAGAGACCCAGTACTTC. It specifies CATLRGYQETQYF.

This chain links TRBV19 with TRBJ2-1; TRBD1 might be the D (6 bases). V gave up 3 bases and J gave up 11 bases, with 14 bases separating them. Germline CDR1 LNHDA, CDR2 SQIVND (reference sequence). This CDR3 is 13 amino acids long. The chain's CDR3 is CASSIGPGTQQFF. CDR3 coding DNA: TGTGCCAGTAGTATTGGCCCCGGGACACAGCAGTTCTTC. The entire variable domain, with the rest obtained from reference TRBV19 and TRBJ2-1, is as follows: DGGITQSPKYLFRKEGQNVTLSCEQNLNHDAMYWYRQDPGQGLRLIYYSQIVNDFQKGDIAEGYSVSREKKESFPLTVTSAQKNPTAFYLCASSIGPGTQQFFGPGTRLTVL.

The chain combines TRBV9 with TRBJ2-5, with 12 bases fitting TRBD2. This CDR3 has 18 amino acids. Germline loops: CDR1 SGDLS, CDR2 YYNGEE. Trimming took 4 bases from V and 2 from J; bases not matched to a gene: 12. This chain's CDR3 is CASSISSGRARTQETQYF. The CDR3 nucleotides are TGTGCCAGCAGCATATCTAGCGGGAGGGCCCGGACGCAAGAGACCCAGTACTTC.

This clonotype has a handful of counts. The chain has TRBV7-3 and TRBJ2-2, with D possibly being TRBD1 (6 bases). The CDR3 is 14 residues long. Germline CDR1 SGHTA, CDR2 FQGTGA. V was clipped by 10 bases and J by 4 bases, with 16 bases between them. As DNA, the CDR3 is TGTGCCACCCGGGACACACTACGCACCGGGGAGCTGTTTTTT. Amino acids: CATRDTLRTGELFF.

This clonotype has just a few counts. V is TRBV7-2 and J is TRBJ1-1; 9 nucleotides line up with TRBD1. Germline values: CDR1 SGHTA, CDR2 FQGNSA. V was pared by 5 bases and J by 0 bases, with 7 bases of the junction left unmatched. The CDR3 loop spans 16 amino acids. CDR3 nucleotides: TGTGCCAGCAGCATTCCGGGACAGGGTATGAACACTGAAGCTTTCTTT. This gives the protein CASSIPGQGMNTEAFF.

This clonotype was seen a few times. The V gene is TRBV27, the J gene TRBJ2-3; 11 bases line up with TRBD2. The CDR3 is 15 amino acids. The trim removed 5 bases at V and 6 bases at J, leaving 7 bases unmatched. Germline V lookup: CDR1 MNHEY, CDR2 SMNVEV (reference sequence). CDR3 sequence: CASSTGTSGADTQYF. CDR3 DNA: TGTGCCAGCAGTACCGGGACTAGCGGTGCCGATACGCAGTATTTT.

V is TRBV7-3 and J is TRBJ2-1; 14 bases are shared with TRBD2. Germline-derived CDR1 and CDR2 are SGHTA and FQGTGA. This CDR3 has 16 residues. The V segment lost 2 bases and the J segment 7 bases; nucleotides outside the gene matches: 4. The CDR3 loop reads CASSLGTSGRDNEQFF. DNA for the CDR3: TGTGCCAGCAGCTTAGGGACTAGCGGGAGAGATAATGAGCAGTTCTTC.

The rearrangement joins TRBV7-6 to TRBJ2-3, with D possibly called TRBD1 or TRBD2 (5 bases each). Trimming took 0 bases from V and 5 from J, leaving 15 bases between them. The length of the CDR3 is 16 residues. The germline V gene has CDR1 SGHVS and CDR2 FNYEAQ. The CDR3 spells CASSLAWPPGGDTQYF. As DNA, the CDR3 is TGTGCCAGCAGCTTAGCTTGGCCTCCTGGGGGAGATACGCAGTATTTT.

This clonotype has only a few counts. The chain combines TRBV5-1 with TRBJ2-3; 11 bases align to TRBD1. Germline V gene lookup returns CDR1 SGHRS and CDR2 YFSETQ. The CDR3 has 15 residues. The V segment lost 4 bases and the J segment 1 base; nucleotides outside the gene matches: 2. Written as DNA, the CDR3 is TGCGCCAGCAGCACGGGACAGGGGGGCACAGATACGCAGTATTTT. Encoded protein: CASSTGQGGTDTQYF. The whole variable domain, filled in from reference TRBV5-1 and TRBJ2-3, reads KAGVTQTPRYLIKTRGQQVTLSCSPISGHRSVSWYQQTPGQGLQFLFEYFSETQRNKGNFPGRFSGRQFSNSRSEMNVSTLELGDSALYLCASSTGQGGTDTQYFGPGTRLTVL.

The chain joins TRBV18 to TRBJ2-3; 9 bases fit TRBD2. There are 16 residues in the CDR3. V lost 3 bases to trimming and J lost 2 bases; unmatched junction nucleotides: 6. Per germline, CDR1 KGHSH and CDR2 LQKENI. The CDR3 coding sequence is TGTGCCAGCTCACCGGTAGCGGGAGTGGTCACAGATACGCAGTATTTT. Translation gives CASSPVAGVVTDTQYF.

This clonotype has a handful of counts. The rearrangement uses TRBV5-1 and TRBJ2-4; D may match TRBD1 or TRBD2 (5 bases each). The CDR3 has 14 amino acids. Trimming pared 4 bases from V and 5 bases from J, leaving 13 bases between. CDR1 SGHRS and CDR2 YFSETQ come from the germline V gene. The CDR3 reads CASSRGAKENIQYF. As DNA, the CDR3 is TGCGCCAGCAGCCGGGGCGCGAAAGAAAACATTCAGTACTTC.

The chain employs TRBV7-9 and TRBJ2-1; 11 nucleotides line up with TRBD2. The V and J ends lost 5 bases and 2 bases, in that order; junction bases with no gene match: 5. Germline V gene sequence: CDR1 SEHNR, CDR2 FQNEAQ (reference sequence). The CDR3 length is 16 residues. DNA of the CDR3: TGTGCCAGCAGCCCCTTTAGCGGGGGGGCCTACAATGAGCAGTTCTTC. This encodes CASSPFSGGAYNEQFF.

This clonotype was observed at least ten times. V usage is TRBV12-3 or TRBV12-4 and J usage is TRBJ2-7, with 8 bases aligning to TRBD1. The junction had 10 bases not matched to a gene; V was cut back by 7 bases and J by 2 bases. The CDR3 is made up of 15 amino acids. The CDR3 reads CASTRTGGPAYEQYF. CDR3 DNA: TGTGCCAGCACAAGAACAGGGGGTCCTGCCTACGAGCAGTACTTC.